This TCR beta chain came from a study of cytomegalovirus exposure and HLA in healthy donors. Study summary: Clustering assigned 81% of the approximately 400 genotyped donors to the Caucasian-associated ancestry cluster.

This clone was seen a single time. Its antigen is unknown. The CDR3 runs to 12 residues. V lost 8 bases, J lost 6 bases, and 13 bases lay in between. Per the germline V gene, CDR1 is ENHRY and CDR2 is SYGVKD. Study-wide points: Several V segments, TRBV6-2 and TRBV6-3 among them, could not be told apart and were dropped. Most of the TCR beta V segments (in an earlier analysis) were productive either about 87% or about 30% of the time. The authors reported that TCR beta sequences could predict HLA-A and HLA-B alleles. These predictions were accurate for most subjects in the first cohort.

PCR was performed using 60 Vbeta and 13 Jbeta primers. Sequenced by immunoSEQ multiplex PCR; TCRdb stores in-frame clones only, minus some. The profile shows 130,000 to 150,000 clones, approximately 80% of them singletons. The rearrangement links TRBV10-3 to TRBJ1-1, with TRBD1 as a possible D gene (6 bases). Sample: PBMCs. The TCR was taken from a male donor in good health and CMV-seronegative. The CDR3 reads CAIGTGRAEAFF. CDR3 nucleotide sequence: TGTGCCATCGGAACAGGGAGGGCTGAAGCTTTCTTT.